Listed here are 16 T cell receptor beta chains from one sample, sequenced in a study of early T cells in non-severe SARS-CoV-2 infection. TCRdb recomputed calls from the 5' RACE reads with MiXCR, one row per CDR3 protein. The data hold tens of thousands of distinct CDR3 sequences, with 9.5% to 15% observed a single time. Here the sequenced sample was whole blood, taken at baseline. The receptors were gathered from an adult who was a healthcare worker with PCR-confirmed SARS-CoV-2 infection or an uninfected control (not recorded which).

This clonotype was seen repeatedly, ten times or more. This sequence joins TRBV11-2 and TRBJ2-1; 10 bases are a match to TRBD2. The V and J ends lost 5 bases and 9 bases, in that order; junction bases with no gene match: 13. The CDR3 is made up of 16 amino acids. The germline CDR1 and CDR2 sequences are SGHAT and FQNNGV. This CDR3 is CASSPTSGALGGEQFF. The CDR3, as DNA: TGTGCCAGCAGCCCCACTAGCGGGGCCCTCGGCGGTGAGCAGTTCTTC. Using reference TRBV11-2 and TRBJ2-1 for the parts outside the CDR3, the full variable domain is EAGVAQSPRYKIIEKRQSVAFWCNPISGHATLYWYQQILGQGPKLLIQFQNNGVVDDSQLPKDRFSAERLKGVDSTLKIQPAKLEDSAVYLCASSPTSGALGGEQFFGPGTRLTVL.

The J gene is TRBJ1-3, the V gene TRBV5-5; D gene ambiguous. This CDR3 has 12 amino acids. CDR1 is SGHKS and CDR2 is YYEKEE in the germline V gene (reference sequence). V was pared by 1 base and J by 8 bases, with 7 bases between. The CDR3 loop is CASSLSGDTIYF. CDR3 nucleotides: TGTGCCAGCAGCTTGTCAGGTGACACCATATATTTT.

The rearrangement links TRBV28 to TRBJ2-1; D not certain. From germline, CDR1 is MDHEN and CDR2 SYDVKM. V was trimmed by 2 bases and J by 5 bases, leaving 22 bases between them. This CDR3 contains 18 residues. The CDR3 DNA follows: TGTGCCAGCAGTTTACCCGGACCACACGGTGTGTGGAACAATGAGCAGTTCTTC. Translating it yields CASSLPGPHGVWNNEQFF.

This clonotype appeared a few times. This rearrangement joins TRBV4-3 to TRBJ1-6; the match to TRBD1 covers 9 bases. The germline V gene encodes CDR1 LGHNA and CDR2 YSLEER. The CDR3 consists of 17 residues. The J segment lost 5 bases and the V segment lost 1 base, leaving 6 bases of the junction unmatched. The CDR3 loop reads CASSQVQGAGNNSPLHF. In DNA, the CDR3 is TGCGCCAGCAGCCAAGTACAGGGGGCTGGAAATAATTCACCCCTCCACTTT.

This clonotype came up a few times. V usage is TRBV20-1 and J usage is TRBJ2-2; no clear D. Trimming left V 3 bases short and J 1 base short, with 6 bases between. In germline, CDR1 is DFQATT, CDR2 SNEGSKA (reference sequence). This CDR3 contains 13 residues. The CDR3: CSASRQNTGELFF. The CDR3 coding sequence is TGCAGTGCTAGTAGACAGAACACCGGGGAGCTGTTTTTT.

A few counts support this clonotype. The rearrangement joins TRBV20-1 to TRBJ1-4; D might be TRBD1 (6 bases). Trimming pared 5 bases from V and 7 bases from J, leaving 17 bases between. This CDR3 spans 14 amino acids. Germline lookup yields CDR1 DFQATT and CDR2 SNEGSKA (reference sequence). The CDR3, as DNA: TGCAGTGCTCCTTCCGACAGGTGGAGTGAAAAACTGTTTTTT. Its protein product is CSAPSDRWSEKLFF.

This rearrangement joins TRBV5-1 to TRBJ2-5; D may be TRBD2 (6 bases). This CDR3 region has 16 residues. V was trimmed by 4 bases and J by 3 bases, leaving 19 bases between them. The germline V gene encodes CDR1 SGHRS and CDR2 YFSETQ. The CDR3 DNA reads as TGCGCCAGCAGCGCCGAAGGAGGGAGTGGCGAAGAGACCCAGTACTTC. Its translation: CASSAEGGSGEETQYF.

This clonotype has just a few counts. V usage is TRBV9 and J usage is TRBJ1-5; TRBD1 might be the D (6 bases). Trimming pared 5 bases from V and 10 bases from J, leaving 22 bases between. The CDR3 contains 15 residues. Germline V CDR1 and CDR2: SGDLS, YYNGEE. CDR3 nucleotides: TGTGCCAGCAGTCCTACAGGGACCCCTGGCCCTCCCCAGCATTTT. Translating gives CASSPTGTPGPPQHF.

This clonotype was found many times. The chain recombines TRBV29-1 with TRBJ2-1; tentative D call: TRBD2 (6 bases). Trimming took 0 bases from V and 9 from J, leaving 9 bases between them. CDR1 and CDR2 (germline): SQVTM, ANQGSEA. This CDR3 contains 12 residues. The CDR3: CSVEEGGIEQFF. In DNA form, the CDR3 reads TGCAGCGTTGAAGAGGGCGGGATTGAGCAGTTCTTC.

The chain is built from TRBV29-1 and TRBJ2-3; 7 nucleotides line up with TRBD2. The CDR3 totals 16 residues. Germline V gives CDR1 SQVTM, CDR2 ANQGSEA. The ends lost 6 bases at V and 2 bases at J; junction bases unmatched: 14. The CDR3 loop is CSVLRGWGRDTDTQYF. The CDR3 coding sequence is TGCAGCGTGTTAAGGGGCTGGGGGAGGGACACAGATACGCAGTATTTT.

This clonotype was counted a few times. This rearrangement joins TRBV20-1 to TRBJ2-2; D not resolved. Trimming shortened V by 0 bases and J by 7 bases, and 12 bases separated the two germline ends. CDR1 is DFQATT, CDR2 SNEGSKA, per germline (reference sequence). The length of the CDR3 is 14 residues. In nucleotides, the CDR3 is TGCAGTGCTAGAGATAAGGGTCATGGCGGGGAGCTGTTTTTT. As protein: CSARDKGHGGELFF.

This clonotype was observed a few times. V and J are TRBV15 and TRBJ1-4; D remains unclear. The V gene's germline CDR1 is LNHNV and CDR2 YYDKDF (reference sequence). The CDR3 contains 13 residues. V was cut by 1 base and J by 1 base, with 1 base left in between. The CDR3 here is CATSRGTNEKLFF. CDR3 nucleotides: TGTGCCACCAGCAGAGGAACTAATGAAAAACTGTTTTTT.

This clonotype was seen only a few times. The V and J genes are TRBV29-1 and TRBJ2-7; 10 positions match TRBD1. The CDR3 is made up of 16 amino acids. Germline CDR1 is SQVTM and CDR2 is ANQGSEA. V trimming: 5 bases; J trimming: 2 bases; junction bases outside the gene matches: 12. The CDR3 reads CSVLPQGQGRTYEQYF. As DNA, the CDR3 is TGCAGCGTTCTCCCCCAGGGACAGGGGAGGACCTACGAGCAGTACTTC.

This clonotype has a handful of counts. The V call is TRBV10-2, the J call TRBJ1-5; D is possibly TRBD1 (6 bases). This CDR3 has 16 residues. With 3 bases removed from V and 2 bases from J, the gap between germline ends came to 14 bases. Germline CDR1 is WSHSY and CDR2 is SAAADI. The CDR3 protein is CASSELTRGRNQPQHF. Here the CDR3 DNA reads TGCGCCAGCAGTGAACTGACCAGGGGCCGCAATCAGCCCCAGCATTTT.

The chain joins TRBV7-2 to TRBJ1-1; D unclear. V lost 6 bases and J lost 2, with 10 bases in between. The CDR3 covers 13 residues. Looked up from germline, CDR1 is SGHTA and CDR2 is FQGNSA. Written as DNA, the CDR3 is TGTGCCAGCAGACGTCGGACCAACACTGAAGCTTTCTTT. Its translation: CASRRRTNTEAFF.

CDR3 sequence (DNA): TGCGCCAGCAGGGATTTTAAGGGGAACACTGAAGCTTTCTTT. It translates to CASRDFKGNTEAFF. The chain combines TRBV10-2 with TRBJ1-1; D remains ambiguous. The CDR3 totals 14 residues. The V and J ends lost 6 bases and 1 base respectively, with 12 bases between them. Germline V CDR1 and CDR2: WSHSY, SAAADI.